This TCR beta chain is from a study of HIV-infected patients and healthy controls. TCRdb passed the 5' RACE reads through MiXCR, listing each CDR3 protein once. The table lists tens of thousands of distinct CDR3 sequences, approximately 16% of them singletons. Germline lookup yields CDR1 SGHNT and CDR2 YYREEE (reference sequence). The ends were cut back, 2 bases at V and 3 bases at J, with 14 bases in the middle. This CDR3 has 16 amino acids. The sequenced sample consisted of CD4+ T cells from blood. The chain combines TRBV5-4 with TRBJ2-2; D is unclear. The source is a human donor in good health. The CDR3 DNA reads as TGTGCCAGCAGCTTAGGACCGCCGGCGGACACCGGGGAGCTGTTTTTT. Translated, it gives CASSLGPPADTGELFF.